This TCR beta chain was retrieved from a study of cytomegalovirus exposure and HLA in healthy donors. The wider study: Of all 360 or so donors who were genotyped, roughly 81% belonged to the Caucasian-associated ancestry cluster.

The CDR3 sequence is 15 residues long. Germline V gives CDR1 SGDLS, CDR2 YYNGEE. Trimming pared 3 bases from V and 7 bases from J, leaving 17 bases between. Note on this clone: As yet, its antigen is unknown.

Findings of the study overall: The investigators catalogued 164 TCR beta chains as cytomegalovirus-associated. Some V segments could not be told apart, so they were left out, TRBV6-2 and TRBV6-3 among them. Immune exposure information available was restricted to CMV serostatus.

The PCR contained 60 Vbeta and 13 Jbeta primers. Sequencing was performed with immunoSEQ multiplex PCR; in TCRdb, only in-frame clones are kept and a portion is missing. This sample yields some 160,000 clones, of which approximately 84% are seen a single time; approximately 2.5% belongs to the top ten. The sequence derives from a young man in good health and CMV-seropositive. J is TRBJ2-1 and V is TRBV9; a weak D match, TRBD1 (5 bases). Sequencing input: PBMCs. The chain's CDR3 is CASSGTSHKGNEQFF. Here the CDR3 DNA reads TGTGCCAGCAGCGGAACGTCCCACAAGGGGAATGAGCAGTTCTTC.